The clone carrying this TCR beta chain has a count of ten or more. This specimen comes from a study of T cells in Graves' hyperthyroidism and ophthalmopathy. Regions amplified from RNA transcripts were the TCR beta CDR3 regions. First-round RT-PCR targeting the TCR CDR3 was performed with the HTBI primer set. TCRdb processed the multiplex PCR reads anew with MiXCR; each CDR3 protein has one entry. The sample gives about 560,000 distinct CDR3 sequences, approximately 15% of which show up once; more than 15% is in the top ten. The CDR3 is 16 amino acids. V lost 0 bases and J lost 4; bases outside the gene matches: 5. Looked up from germline, CDR1 is SGHTA and CDR2 is FQGNSA.

The sample consisted of blood. The V and J genes are TRBV7-2 and TRBJ2-1, with 8 bases lining up with TRBD2. This clonotype originated in a woman aged 18-30 years with Graves' hyperthyroidism. The CDR3 loop reads CASSLARGGRYNEQFF. The DNA of the CDR3 is TGTGCCAGCAGCTTAGCGAGGGGCGGGAGGTACAATGAGCAGTTCTTC.